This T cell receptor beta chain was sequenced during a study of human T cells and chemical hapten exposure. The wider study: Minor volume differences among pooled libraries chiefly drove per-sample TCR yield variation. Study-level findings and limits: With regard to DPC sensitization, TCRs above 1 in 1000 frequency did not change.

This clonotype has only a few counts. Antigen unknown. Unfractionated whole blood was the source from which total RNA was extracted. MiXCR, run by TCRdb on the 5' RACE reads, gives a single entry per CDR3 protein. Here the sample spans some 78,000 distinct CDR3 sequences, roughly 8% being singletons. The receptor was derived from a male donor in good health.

CDR3 bases: TGCAGCGTTGATTTGGGGCGCGAAGCTTTCTTT. Translated, it gives CSVDLGREAFF. The chain combines TRBV29-1 with TRBJ1-1; a possible D gene is TRBD1 (5 bases). Germline-derived CDR1 and CDR2 are SQVTM and ANQGSEA. The CDR3 is 11 amino acids. Trimming cost V 3 bases and J 8 bases, with 10 bases left between them.